This TCR beta chain derives from a study of T cells in Graves' hyperthyroidism and ophthalmopathy. Study-wide points: Ophthalmopathy was identified by the model a median roughly 6.5 months ahead of onset.

Patients aged 18 to 65 had newly diagnosed hyperthyroidism that had lasted under 2 months. Researchers barred patients who had uncontrolled infection, other autoimmune disease, pregnancy or lactation. For the diagnoses, clinical symptoms, serum thyroxine and TRAb, thyroid ultrasound and orbital computed tomography were used. RNA transcripts were the template for amplifying TCR beta CDR3 regions. TCR CDR3 regions were first amplified by RT-PCR with HTBI primers. TCRdb re-called the multiplex PCR reads through MiXCR, storing one row per CDR3 protein. The sample records roughly 100,000 distinct CDR3 sequences, 51% being singletons. This clonotype was recorded once. Its antigen is not known. Germline CDR1 is DFQATT and CDR2 is SNEGSKA (reference sequence). The CDR3 sequence is 16 residues long. The trim removed 6 bases at V and 5 bases at J, leaving 17 bases unmatched.

The clonotype originates from a woman in her thirties or forties with Graves' hyperthyroidism. V and J are TRBV20-1 and TRBJ2-5, with 8 bases lining up with TRBD2. The sample comprised blood. For the CDR3, the DNA is TGCAGTGCCACCCGCGGCTCCAGCGGGGGAGGCGAGACCCAGTACTTC. Translation: CSATRGSSGGGETQYF.